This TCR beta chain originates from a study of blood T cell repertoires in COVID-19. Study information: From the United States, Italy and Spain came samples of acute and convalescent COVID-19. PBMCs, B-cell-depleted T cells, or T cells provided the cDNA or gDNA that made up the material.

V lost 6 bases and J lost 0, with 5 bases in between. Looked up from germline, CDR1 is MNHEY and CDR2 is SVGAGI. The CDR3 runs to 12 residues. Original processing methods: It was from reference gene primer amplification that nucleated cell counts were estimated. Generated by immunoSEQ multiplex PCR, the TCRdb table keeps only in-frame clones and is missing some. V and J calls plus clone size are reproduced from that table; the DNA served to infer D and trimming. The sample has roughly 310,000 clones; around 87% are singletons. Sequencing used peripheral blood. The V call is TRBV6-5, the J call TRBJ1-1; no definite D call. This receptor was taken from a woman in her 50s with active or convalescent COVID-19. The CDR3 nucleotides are TGTGCCAGCAGCAGTATGAACACTGAAGCTTTCTTT. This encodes CASSSMNTEAFF.